This TCR beta chain originates from a study of OX40 agonist ivuxolimab in advanced cancers. About the study: The mean age was roughly 60 years, ranging from about 23 to 85, with approximately 85% of participants male. Around 40% of patients had received prior checkpoint inhibitor therapy.

Produced via immunoSEQ multiplex PCR; TCRdb's table is partial and in-frame only. Found here are 28,000 or so clones, just under 80% of them singletons; the top ten hold about a quarter. Patients were excluded for autoimmune disease history or systemic immunosuppression. V was clipped by 1 base and J by 6 bases; unmatched bases: 3. The CDR3 covers 14 residues. Germline V gives CDR1 SGDLS, CDR2 YYNGEE. This material consisted of CD4+ or CD8+ T cells sorted from blood, taken in a trial of the OX40 agonist ivuxolimab. The receptor was isolated from an adult with an advanced solid tumor such as melanoma, head and neck, liver or kidney cancer. V and J are TRBV9 and TRBJ1-4; TRBD1 matches at 7 bases. The CDR3 sequence: CASSVWDSDEKLFF. In DNA form, the CDR3 reads TGTGCCAGCAGCGTATGGGACAGTGATGAAAAACTGTTTTTT.